Listed here are 10 T cell receptor beta chains from one sample, sequenced in a study of technical replicates of blood from a handful of donors. Using immunoSEQ multiplex PCR, the repertoire was profiled, and TCRdb retains in-frame clones only, with some absent. The profile shows approximately 97,000 clones, roughly 96% of them singletons. Sequencing used T cells isolated from PBMCs. The receptors come from a human donor in good health.

The sample holds one count of this clone. CDR3 bases: TGTGCCAGCAGCCGCGAGACAGGGTTGCGCGAGCAGTACTTC. This codes for CASSRETGLREQYF. The chain is built from TRBV7-3 and TRBJ2-7; 7 bases are a match to TRBD1. Germline CDR1 and CDR2: SGHTA and FQGTGA. The CDR3 has 14 residues. Trimming took 5 bases from V and 6 from J; bases not matched to a gene: 10.

V usage is TRBV10-2 and J usage is TRBJ1-1; 7 nucleotides match TRBD1. The CDR3 covers 13 residues. Germline CDR1 reads WSHSY; CDR2 reads SAAADI. Trimming took 5 bases from V and 6 from J; bases not matched to a gene: 6. The CDR3 coding sequence is TGCGCCAGCAGTAGGACAGGTGGGGCTGAAGCTTTCTTT. It codes for CASSRTGGAEAFF.

J is TRBJ2-5 and V is TRBV7-2; weak D call: TRBD2 (6 bases). The DNA end lines up better with TRBJ2-7; the J call may be wrong. The germline gives CDR1 SGHTA, CDR2 FQGNSA. This CDR3 spans 14 amino acids. This CDR3 reads CASSLQSGPYEQYF. CDR3 in DNA: TGTGCCAGCAGCTTACAGAGCGGGCCCTACGAGCAGTACTTC.

The gene calls are TRBV28 and TRBJ2-2, with 13 bases matching TRBD2. Germline loops: CDR1 MDHEN, CDR2 SYDVKM. J was trimmed by 4 bases and V by 6 bases; bases with no gene match: 11. This CDR3 has 18 residues. The CDR3 reads CASRIGLAGASGTGELFF. The DNA of the CDR3 is TGTGCCAGCAGGATAGGACTAGCGGGAGCCTCGGGCACCGGGGAGCTGTTTTTT. The full variable domain, its missing parts supplied by reference TRBV28 and TRBJ2-2, is DVKVTQSSRYLVKRTGEKVFLECVQDMDHENMFWYRQDPGLGLRLIYFSYDVKMKEKGDIPEGYSVSREKKERFSLILESASTNQTSMYLCASRIGLAGASGTGELFFGEGSRLTVL.

This sequence joins TRBV7-9 and TRBJ1-3; 7 nucleotides agree with TRBD1. J lost 2 bases, V lost 0 bases, and 1 base had no gene match. Germline lookup yields CDR1 SEHNR and CDR2 FQNEAQ (reference sequence). The length of the CDR3 is 15 residues. CDR3 sequence reads: CASSLATGAGNTIYF. The DNA of the CDR3 is TGTGCCAGCAGCTTAGCTACAGGGGCTGGAAACACCATATATTTT.

The chain carries TRBV5-1 and TRBJ2-5; no clear D. Germline V gene sequence: CDR1 SGHRS, CDR2 YFSETQ. The ends were cut back, 0 bases at V and 4 bases at J, with 13 bases in the middle. The CDR3 consists of 15 residues. In nucleotides, the CDR3 is TGCGCCAGCAGCTTGGGGATGAACAGAATAGAGACCCAGTACTTC. Its protein is CASSLGMNRIETQYF.

J is TRBJ2-1 and V is TRBV28, with D possibly matching TRBD2 (5 bases). The CDR3 runs to 14 residues. Germline V gives CDR1 MDHEN, CDR2 SYDVKM. Deletions cut 6 bases from V and 3 bases from J, with 12 bases between. CDR3 in amino acids: CASRMDWYYNEQFF. CDR3 nucleotide sequence: TGTGCCAGCAGGATGGACTGGTACTACAATGAGCAGTTCTTC.

The genes are TRBV28 and TRBJ1-2; 8 positions match TRBD1. J was trimmed by 4 bases and V by 7 bases; bases with no gene match: 8. CDR3 length: 14 residues. Germline V CDR1 and CDR2: MDHEN, SYDVKM. The CDR3 DNA follows: TGTGCCAGCAAACCTGGACAGGGCCTCTATGGCTACACCTTC. Translating gives CASKPGQGLYGYTF.

This clone came up many times. The rearrangement joins TRBV19 to TRBJ1-1; D is ambiguous. The V end was cut by 7 bases, the J end by 1 base, with 13 bases between. Germline V CDR1 and CDR2: LNHDA, SQIVND (reference sequence). This CDR3 region has 14 residues. CDR3 nucleotides: TGTGCCAGTAAGGTACCGGGGTGGAACACTGAAGCTTTCTTT. Translating it yields CASKVPGWNTEAFF.

The rearrangement links TRBV18 to TRBJ2-7; 8 positions match TRBD1. Looked up from germline, CDR1 is KGHSH and CDR2 is LQKENI. The CDR3 contains 15 residues. V lost 5 bases and J lost 5; bases outside the gene matches: 11. Here the CDR3 reads CASSSIGTGFNEQYF. The CDR3 DNA reads as TGTGCCAGCTCATCAATCGGGACAGGTTTCAACGAGCAGTACTTC.